This T cell receptor beta chain is drawn from a study of T cells in tumors after PD-1 blockade. Looking at the study overall: During anti-PD-1 treatment, some patients continued daily vismodegib 150 mg.

Trimming cost V 8 bases and J 10 bases; bases outside gene matches: 5. Per germline, CDR1 MGHDK and CDR2 SYGVNS. CDR3 length: 12 amino acids. Comment on this clone: As yet, its antigen is unknown.

Template: tumor biopsy or peripheral blood genomic DNA, roughly 550-6,004 ng per sample. The data were produced by immunoSEQ multiplex PCR, yet TCRdb's version contains in-frame clones alone and is incomplete. The sample includes roughly 50,000 clones, more than 65% of them seen just once. Study findings and constraints: Peripheral recruitment is suggested, as some novel exhausted tumor clones were in pre-treatment blood.

The clonotype was recovered from a human donor with basal cell carcinoma. This specimen was PBMCs, taken before anti-PD-1 treatment. The chain links TRBV25-1 to TRBJ1-1; TRBD1 aligns across 12 bases. CDR3 sequence (DNA): TGTGCCAGCGCGGGACAGGGGGCTTTAGCTTTCTTT. This codes for CASAGQGALAFF.